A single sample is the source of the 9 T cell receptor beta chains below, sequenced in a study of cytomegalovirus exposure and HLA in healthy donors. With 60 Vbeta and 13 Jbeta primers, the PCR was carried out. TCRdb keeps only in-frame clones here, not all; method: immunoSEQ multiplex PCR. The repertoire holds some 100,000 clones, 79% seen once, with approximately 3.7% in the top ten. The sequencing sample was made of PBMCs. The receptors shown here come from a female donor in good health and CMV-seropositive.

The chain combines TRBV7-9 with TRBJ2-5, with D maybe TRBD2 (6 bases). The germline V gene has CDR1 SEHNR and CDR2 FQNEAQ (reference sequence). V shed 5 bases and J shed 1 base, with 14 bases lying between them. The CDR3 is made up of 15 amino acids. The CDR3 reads CASSEGLTCQETQYF. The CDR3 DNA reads TGTGCCAGCAGCGAAGGACTAACCTGCCAAGAGACCCAGTACTTC.

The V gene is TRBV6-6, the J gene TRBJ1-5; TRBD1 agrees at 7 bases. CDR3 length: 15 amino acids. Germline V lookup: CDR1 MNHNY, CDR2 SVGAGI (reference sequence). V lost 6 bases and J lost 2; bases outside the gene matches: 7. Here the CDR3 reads CASRSRGVGNQPQHF. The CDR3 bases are TGTGCCAGCAGAAGCAGGGGGGTCGGCAATCAGCCCCAGCATTTT.

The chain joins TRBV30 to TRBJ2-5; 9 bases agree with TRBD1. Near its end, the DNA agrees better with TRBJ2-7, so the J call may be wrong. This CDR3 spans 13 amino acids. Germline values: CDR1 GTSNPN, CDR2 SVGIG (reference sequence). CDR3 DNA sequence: TGTGCCTGGGCCCTCGGACAGGGGTACGAGCAGTACTTC. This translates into CAWALGQGYEQYF.

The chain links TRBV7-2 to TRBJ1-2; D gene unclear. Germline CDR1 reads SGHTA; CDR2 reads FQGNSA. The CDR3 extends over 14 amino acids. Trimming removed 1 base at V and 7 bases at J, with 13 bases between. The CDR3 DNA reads TGTGCCAGCAGCTTAGATTCCGGGGTCTCTGGCTACACCTTC. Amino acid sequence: CASSLDSGVSGYTF.

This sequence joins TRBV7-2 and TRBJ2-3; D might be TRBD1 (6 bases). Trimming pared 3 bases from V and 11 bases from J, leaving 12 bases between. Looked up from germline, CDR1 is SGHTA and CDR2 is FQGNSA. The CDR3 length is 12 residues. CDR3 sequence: CASSLGTTVQYF. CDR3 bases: TGTGCCAGCAGCTTGGGGACAACGGTGCAGTATTTT.

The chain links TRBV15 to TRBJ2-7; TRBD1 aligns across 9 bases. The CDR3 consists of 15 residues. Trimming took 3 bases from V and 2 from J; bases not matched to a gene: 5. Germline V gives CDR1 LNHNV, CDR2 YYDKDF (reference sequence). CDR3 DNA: TGTGCCACCAGCAGGCGGACAGGGGCTACCTACGAGCAGTACTTC. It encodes CATSRRTGATYEQYF.

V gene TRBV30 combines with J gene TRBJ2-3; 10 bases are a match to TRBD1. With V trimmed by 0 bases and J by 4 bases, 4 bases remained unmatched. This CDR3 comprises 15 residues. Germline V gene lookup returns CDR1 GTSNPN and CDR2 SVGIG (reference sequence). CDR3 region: CAWSVGTGEADTQYF. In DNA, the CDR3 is TGTGCCTGGAGTGTAGGGACAGGGGAGGCAGATACGCAGTATTTT.

The CDR3 reads CASSQVNSYEQYF. DNA of the CDR3: TGTGCCAGCAGCCAAGTCAACTCCTACGAGCAGTACTTC. The chain recombines TRBV4-2 with TRBJ2-7, with D uncertain. The V and J ends lost 1 base and 0 bases respectively, with 4 bases between them. CDR1 is LGHNA, CDR2 YNFKEQ, per germline. The CDR3 totals 13 residues.

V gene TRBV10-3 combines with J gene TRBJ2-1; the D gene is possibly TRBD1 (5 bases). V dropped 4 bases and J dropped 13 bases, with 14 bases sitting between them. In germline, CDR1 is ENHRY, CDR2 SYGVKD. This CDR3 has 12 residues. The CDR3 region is CAISGLQTDQFF. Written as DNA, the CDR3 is TGTGCCATCAGTGGGCTTCAGACAGACCAGTTCTTC.